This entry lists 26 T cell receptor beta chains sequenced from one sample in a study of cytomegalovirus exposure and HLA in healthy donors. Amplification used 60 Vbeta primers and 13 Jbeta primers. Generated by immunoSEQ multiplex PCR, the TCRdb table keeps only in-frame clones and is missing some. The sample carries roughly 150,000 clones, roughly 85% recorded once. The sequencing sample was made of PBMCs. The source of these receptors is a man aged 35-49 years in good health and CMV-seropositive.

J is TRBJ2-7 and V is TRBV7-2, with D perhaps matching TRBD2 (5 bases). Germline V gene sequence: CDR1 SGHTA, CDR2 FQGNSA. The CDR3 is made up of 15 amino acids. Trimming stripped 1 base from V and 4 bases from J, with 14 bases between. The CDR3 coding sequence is TGTGCCAGCAGCTTAGATCCCAGCGGAGTGTACGAGCAGTACTTC. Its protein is CASSLDPSGVYEQYF.

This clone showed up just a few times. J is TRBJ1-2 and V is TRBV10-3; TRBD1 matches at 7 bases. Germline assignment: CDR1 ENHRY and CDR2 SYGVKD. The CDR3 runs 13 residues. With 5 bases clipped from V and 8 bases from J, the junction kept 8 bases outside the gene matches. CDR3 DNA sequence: TGTGCCATCAGTTACCAGGGGGTCGGCGGCTACACCTTC. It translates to CAISYQGVGGYTF.

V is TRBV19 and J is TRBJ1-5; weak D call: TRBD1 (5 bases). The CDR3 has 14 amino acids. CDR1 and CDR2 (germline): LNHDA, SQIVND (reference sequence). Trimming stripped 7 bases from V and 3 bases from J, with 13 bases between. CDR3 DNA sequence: TGTGCCAGTATGGTGGGGCTTGACAATCAGCCCCAGCATTTT. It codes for CASMVGLDNQPQHF.

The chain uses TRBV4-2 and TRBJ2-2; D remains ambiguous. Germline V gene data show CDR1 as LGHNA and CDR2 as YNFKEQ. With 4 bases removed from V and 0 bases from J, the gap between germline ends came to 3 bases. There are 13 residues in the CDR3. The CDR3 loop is CASSRANTGELFF. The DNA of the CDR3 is TGTGCCAGCAGCCGAGCGAACACCGGGGAGCTGTTTTTT.

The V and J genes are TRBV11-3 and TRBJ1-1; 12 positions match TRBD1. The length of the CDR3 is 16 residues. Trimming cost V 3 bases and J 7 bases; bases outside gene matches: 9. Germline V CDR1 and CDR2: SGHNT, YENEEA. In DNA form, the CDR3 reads TGTGCCAGCAGCTTCGGGACAGGGGGCGCATTAGGTGAAGCTTTCTTT. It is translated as CASSFGTGGALGEAFF.

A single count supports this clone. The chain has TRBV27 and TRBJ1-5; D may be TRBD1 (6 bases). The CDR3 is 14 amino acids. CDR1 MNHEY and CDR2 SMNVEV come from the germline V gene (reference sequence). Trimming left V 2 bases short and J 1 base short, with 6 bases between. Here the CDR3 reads CASSLQGSNQPQHF. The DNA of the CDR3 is TGTGCCAGCAGTTTACAGGGGAGCAATCAGCCCCAGCATTTT.

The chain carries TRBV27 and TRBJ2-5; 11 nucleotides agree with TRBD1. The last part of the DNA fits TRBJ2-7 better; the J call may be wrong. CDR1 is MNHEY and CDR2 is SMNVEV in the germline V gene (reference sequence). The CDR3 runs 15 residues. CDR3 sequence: CASSPLGQGVYEQYF. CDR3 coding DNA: TGTGCCAGCAGCCCTCTGGGACAGGGGGTCTACGAGCAGTACTTC.

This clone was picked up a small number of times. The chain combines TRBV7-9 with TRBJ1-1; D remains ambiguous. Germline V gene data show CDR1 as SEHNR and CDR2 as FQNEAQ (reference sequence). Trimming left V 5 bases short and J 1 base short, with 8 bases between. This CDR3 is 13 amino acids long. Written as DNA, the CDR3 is TGTGCCAGCAGCACGGGATGGAACACTGAAGCTTTCTTT. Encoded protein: CASSTGWNTEAFF.

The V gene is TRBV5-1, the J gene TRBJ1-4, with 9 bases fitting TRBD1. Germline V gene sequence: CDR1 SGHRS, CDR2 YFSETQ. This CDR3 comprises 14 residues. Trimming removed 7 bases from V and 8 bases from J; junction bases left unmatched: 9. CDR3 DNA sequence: TGCGCCAGCGCCTCCGGGACAGGGAAGGAAAAACTGTTTTTT. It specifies CASASGTGKEKLFF.

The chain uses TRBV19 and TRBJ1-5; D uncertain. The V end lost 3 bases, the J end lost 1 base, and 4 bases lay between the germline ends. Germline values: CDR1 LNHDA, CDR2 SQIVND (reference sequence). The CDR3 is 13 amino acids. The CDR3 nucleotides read TGTGCCAGTAGTATGGCAAGCAATCAGCCCCAGCATTTT. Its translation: CASSMASNQPQHF. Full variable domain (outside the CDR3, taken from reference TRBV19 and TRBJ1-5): DGGITQSPKYLFRKEGQNVTLSCEQNLNHDAMYWYRQDPGQGLRLIYYSQIVNDFQKGDIAEGYSVSREKKESFPLTVTSAQKNPTAFYLCASSMASNQPQHFGDGTRLSIL.

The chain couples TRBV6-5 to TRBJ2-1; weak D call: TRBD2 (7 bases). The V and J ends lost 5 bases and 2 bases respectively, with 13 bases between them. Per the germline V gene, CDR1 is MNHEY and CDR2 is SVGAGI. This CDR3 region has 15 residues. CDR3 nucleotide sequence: TGTGCCAGCAGTCAGGGCGGGGGCGCCTACAATGAGCAGTTCTTC. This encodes CASSQGGGAYNEQFF.

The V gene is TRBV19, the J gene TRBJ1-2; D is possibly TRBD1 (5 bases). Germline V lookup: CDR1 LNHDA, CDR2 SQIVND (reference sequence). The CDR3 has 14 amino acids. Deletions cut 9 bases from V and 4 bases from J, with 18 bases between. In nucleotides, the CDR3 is TGTGCCAGCACCAGCTGGGGGGGAGGCTATGGCTACACCTTC. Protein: CASTSWGGGYGYTF.

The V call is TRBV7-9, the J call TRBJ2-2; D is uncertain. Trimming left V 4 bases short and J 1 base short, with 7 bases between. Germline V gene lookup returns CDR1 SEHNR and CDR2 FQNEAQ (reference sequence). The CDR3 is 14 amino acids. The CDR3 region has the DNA TGTGCCAGCAGCTCCCCGGGGAACACCGGGGAGCTGTTTTTT. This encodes CASSSPGNTGELFF.

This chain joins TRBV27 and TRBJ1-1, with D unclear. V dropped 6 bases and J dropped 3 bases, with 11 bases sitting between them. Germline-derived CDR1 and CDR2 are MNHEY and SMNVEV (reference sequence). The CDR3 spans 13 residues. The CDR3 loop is CASRQTFYTEAFF. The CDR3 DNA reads TGTGCCAGCAGACAGACCTTCTACACTGAAGCTTTCTTT.

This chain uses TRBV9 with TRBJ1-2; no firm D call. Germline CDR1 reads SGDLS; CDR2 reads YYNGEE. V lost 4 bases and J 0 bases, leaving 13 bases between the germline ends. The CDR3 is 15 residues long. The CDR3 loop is CASSTPSGSNYGYTF. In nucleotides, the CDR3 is TGTGCCAGCAGCACGCCCTCAGGATCTAACTATGGCTACACCTTC.

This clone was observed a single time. In DNA form, the CDR3 reads TGTGCCAGTAGGGGACAGGGGGTTGACAATGAGCAGTTCTTC. Translating gives CASRGQGVDNEQFF. V and J are TRBV19 and TRBJ2-1; TRBD1 matches at 11 bases. The CDR3 is made up of 14 amino acids. CDR1 LNHDA and CDR2 SQIVND come from the germline V gene (reference sequence). The trim removed 6 bases at V and 5 bases at J, leaving 3 bases unmatched.

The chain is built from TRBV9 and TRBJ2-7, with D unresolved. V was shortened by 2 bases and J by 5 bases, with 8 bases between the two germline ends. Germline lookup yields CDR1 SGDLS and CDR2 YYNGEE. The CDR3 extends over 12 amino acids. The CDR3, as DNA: TGTGCCAGCAGCGTCGGCGGAGACGAGCAGTACTTC. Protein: CASSVGGDEQYF. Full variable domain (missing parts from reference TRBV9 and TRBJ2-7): DSGVTQTPKHLITATGQRVTLRCSPRSGDLSVYWYQQSLDQGLQFLIQYYNGEERAKGNILERFSAQQFPDLHSELNLSSLELGDSALYFCASSVGGDEQYFGPGTRLTVT.

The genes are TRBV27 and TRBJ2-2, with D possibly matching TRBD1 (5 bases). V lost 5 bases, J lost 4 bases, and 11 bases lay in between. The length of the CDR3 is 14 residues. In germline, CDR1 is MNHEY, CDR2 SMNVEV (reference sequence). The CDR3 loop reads CASSPRDRTGELFF. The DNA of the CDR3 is TGTGCCAGCAGTCCCAGGGATCGCACCGGGGAGCTGTTTTTT.

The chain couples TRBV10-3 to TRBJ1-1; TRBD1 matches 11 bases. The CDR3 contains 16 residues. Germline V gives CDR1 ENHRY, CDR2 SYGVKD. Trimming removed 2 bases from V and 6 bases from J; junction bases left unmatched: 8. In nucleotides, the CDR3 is TGTGCCATCAGTGAGCCGGGACAGGGGGGAGTCCCTGAAGCTTTCTTT. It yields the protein CAISEPGQGGVPEAFF.

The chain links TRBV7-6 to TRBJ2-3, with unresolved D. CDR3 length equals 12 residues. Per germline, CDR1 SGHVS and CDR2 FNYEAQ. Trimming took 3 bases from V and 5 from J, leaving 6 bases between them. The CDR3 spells CASSFLRDTQYF. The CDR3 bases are TGTGCCAGCAGCTTTCTTCGAGATACGCAGTATTTT.

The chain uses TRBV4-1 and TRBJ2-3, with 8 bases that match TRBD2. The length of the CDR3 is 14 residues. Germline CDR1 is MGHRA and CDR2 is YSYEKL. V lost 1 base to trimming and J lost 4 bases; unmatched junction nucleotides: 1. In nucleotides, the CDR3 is TGCGCCAGCAGCCAAGCAGCGGGAGCAGATACGCAGTATTTT. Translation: CASSQAAGADTQYF.

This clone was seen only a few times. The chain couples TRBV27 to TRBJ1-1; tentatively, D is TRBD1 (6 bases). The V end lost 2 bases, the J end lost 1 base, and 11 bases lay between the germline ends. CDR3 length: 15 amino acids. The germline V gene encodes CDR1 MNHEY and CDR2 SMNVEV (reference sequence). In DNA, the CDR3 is TGTGCCAGCAGTTTACAAACAGGGAAGAACACTGAAGCTTTCTTT. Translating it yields CASSLQTGKNTEAFF.

The CDR3 sequence is CASSWSGRATREQYF. The DNA of the CDR3 is TGTGCCAGCAGTTGGAGCGGGAGGGCCACGAGGGAGCAGTACTTC. This chain uses TRBV6-5 with TRBJ2-5, with 10 bases that match TRBD2. The length of the CDR3 is 15 residues. V gave up 4 bases and J gave up 11 bases; unmatched junction bases: 13. CDR1 MNHEY and CDR2 SVGAGI come from the germline V gene.

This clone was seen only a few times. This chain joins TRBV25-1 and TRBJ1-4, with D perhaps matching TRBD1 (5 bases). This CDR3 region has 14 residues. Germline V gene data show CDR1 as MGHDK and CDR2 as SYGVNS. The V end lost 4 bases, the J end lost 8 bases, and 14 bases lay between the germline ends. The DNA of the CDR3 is TGTGCCAGCAGTGGGACACTCTTTGTGGAAAAACTGTTTTTT. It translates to CASSGTLFVEKLFF.

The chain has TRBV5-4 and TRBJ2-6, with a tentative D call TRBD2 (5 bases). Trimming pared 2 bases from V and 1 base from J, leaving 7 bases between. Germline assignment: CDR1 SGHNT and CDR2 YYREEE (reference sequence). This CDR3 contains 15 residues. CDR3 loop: CASSFRDSGANVLTF. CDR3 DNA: TGTGCCAGCAGCTTCCGGGATTCTGGGGCCAACGTCCTGACTTTC. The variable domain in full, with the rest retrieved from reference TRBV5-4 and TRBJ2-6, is ETGVTQSPTHLIKTRGQQVTLRCSSQSGHNTVSWYQQALGQGPQFIFQYYREEENGRGNFPPRFSGLQFPNYSSELNVNALELDDSALYLCASSFRDSGANVLTFGAGSRLTVL.

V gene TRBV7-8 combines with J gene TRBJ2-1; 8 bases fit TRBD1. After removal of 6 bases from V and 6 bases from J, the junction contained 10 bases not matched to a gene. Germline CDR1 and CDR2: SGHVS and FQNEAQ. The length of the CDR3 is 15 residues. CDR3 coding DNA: TGTGCCAGCAGTAGAGAATCGGACAGGGCCAATGAGCAGTTCTTC. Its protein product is CASSRESDRANEQFF.